The 27 T cell receptor beta chains in this list originate from one sample, sequenced in a study of Ad26.COV2.S vaccination and SARS-CoV-2 variants. Some clones are missing from TCRdb's copy, which holds only in-frame ones; the method was immunoSEQ multiplex PCR. The sample lists around 300,000 clones, roughly 91% seen once, with about 4.6% in the top ten. The treatment is: approximately 18 received Ad26.COV2.S at low or high dose, single or two shots; about 5 received placebo; per-sample allocation not given. On day 63 after the first injection, vaccine and placebo recipients gave samples. The input for sequencing was peripheral blood, taken in a trial of Ad26.COV2.S vaccine versus placebo. The receptors shown here come from a person aged 18-65 years who received the Ad26.COV2.S COVID-19 vaccine or a placebo.

The genes are TRBV24-1 and TRBJ2-6; 9 nucleotides line up with TRBD1. CDR3 length: 17 amino acids. The germline gives CDR1 KGHDR, CDR2 SFDVKD. Trimming at V came to 3 bases and at J to 2 bases, leaving 4 bases not matched to a gene. CDR3 residues: CATSDAGTGPGANVLTF. The CDR3 bases are TGTGCCACCAGTGATGCCGGGACAGGGCCTGGGGCCAACGTCCTGACTTTC.

This clone was recorded once. J is TRBJ2-1 and V is TRBV10-2; possible D gene TRBD1, 5 bases. The CDR3 contains 15 residues. The V gene lost 2 bases and the J gene lost 0 bases, with 8 bases spanning the gap. Per germline, CDR1 WSHSY and CDR2 SAAADI. Written as DNA, the CDR3 is TGCGCCAGCAGTGAGACAGGTGTCTCCTACAATGAGCAGTTCTTC. This encodes CASSETGVSYNEQFF.

The chain joins TRBV5-1 to TRBJ2-7; 11 nucleotides align to TRBD1. J was trimmed by 1 base and V by 4 bases; bases with no gene match: 4. The CDR3 has 15 residues. The germline CDR1 and CDR2 sequences are SGHRS and YFSETQ. CDR3 bases: TGCGCCAGCAGCCCGGACAGGGGGCGATCCTACGAGCAGTACTTC. Protein sequence: CASSPDRGRSYEQYF.

This clone came up once. The genes are TRBV19 and TRBJ1-1, with a possible D match to TRBD1 (5 bases). Between the trimmed V and J ends, which lost 11 bases and 4 bases, there was a span of 17 bases. CDR3 length: 13 amino acids. Germline V CDR1 and CDR2: LNHDA, SQIVND (reference sequence). For the CDR3, the DNA is TGTGCCGCCGAGGGGCAGGGTATCACTGAAGCTTTCTTT. Protein: CAAEGQGITEAFF. Complete variable domain (other parts from reference TRBV19 and TRBJ1-1): DGGITQSPKYLFRKEGQNVTLSCEQNLNHDAMYWYRQDPGQGLRLIYYSQIVNDFQKGDIAEGYSVSREKKESFPLTVTSAQKNPTAFYLCAAEGQGITEAFFGQGTRLTVV.

This sequence joins TRBV30 and TRBJ2-5; D is perhaps TRBD1 (5 bases). Germline-derived CDR1 and CDR2 are GTSNPN and SVGIG (reference sequence). The CDR3 spans 12 residues. V was trimmed by 2 bases and J by 4 bases, leaving 8 bases between them. The CDR3: CAWSTGRETQYF. The CDR3 DNA follows: TGTGCCTGGAGTACAGGTCGAGAGACCCAGTACTTC. The full variable domain, completed using reference TRBV30 and TRBJ2-5, is SQTIHQWPATLVQPVGSPLSLECTVEGTSNPNLYWYRQAAGRGLQLLFYSVGIGQISSEVPQNLSASRPQDRQFILSSKKLLLSDSGFYLCAWSTGRETQYFGPGTRLLVL.

The chain combines TRBV15 with TRBJ1-1, with unresolved D. Trimming left V 1 base short and J 1 base short, with 4 bases between. The CDR3 consists of 13 residues. Germline assignment: CDR1 LNHNV and CDR2 YYDKDF (reference sequence). In DNA, the CDR3 is TGTGCCACCAGCAGAGCAGAGAACACTGAAGCTTTCTTT. It encodes CATSRAENTEAFF.

J is TRBJ2-3 and V is TRBV30, with 8 bases aligning to TRBD2. The CDR3 runs 14 residues. Trimming cost V 1 base and J 5 bases; bases outside gene matches: 5. Germline CDR1 GTSNPN, CDR2 SVGIG (reference sequence). The CDR3 here is CAWSAKRELDTQYF. CDR3 DNA: TGTGCCTGGAGTGCCAAGCGGGAGTTAGATACGCAGTATTTT.

The chain employs TRBV15 and TRBJ1-5, with TRBD1 identical over 8 bases. The CDR3 is made up of 16 amino acids. In germline, CDR1 is LNHNV, CDR2 YYDKDF (reference sequence). Trimming removed 3 bases from V and 5 bases from J; junction bases left unmatched: 9. CDR3: CATSSSGTGVHQPQHF. CDR3 nucleotide sequence: TGTGCCACCAGCAGTTCCGGGACAGGAGTCCATCAGCCCCAGCATTTT.

This clone was counted once. V gene TRBV27 combines with J gene TRBJ2-3, with D maybe TRBD2 (11 bases). The CDR3 covers 18 residues. V lost 6 bases and J lost 5, with 27 bases in between. From germline, CDR1 is MNHEY and CDR2 SMNVEV (reference sequence). As DNA, the CDR3 is TGTGCCAGCAGGCGGGACAGGGGACTAGCGGAGGGGAAAGATACGCAGTATTTT. Translating it yields CASRRDRGLAEGKDTQYF.

V is TRBV7-9 and J is TRBJ1-5; tentative D call: TRBD1 (5 bases). V shed 6 bases and J shed 4 bases, with 16 bases lying between them. The CDR3 extends over 15 amino acids. The germline V gene has CDR1 SEHNR and CDR2 FQNEAQ (reference sequence). The CDR3 loop reads CASSSPGTGNQPQHF. CDR3 bases: TGTGCCAGCAGTTCACCCGGGACGGGAAATCAGCCCCAGCATTTT.

This clone was recorded once. The chain is built from TRBV19 and TRBJ2-3; 8 nucleotides align to TRBD1. Losses at the gene ends were 5 bases for V and 4 bases for J; bases not matched to a gene: 11. The CDR3 totals 16 residues. Looked up from germline, CDR1 is LNHDA and CDR2 is SQIVND (reference sequence). The CDR3: CASSDKTGALPDTQYF. The CDR3 DNA is TGTGCCAGTAGTGACAAGACAGGGGCACTACCAGATACGCAGTATTTT.

This clone occurred a few times. This rearrangement joins TRBV5-6 to TRBJ1-6; no firm D call. The CDR3 spans 16 residues. Per the germline V gene, CDR1 is SGHDT and CDR2 is YYEEEE. Trimming shortened V by 5 bases and J by 0 bases, and 12 bases separated the two germline ends. CDR3 bases: TGTGCCAGCAGTCATAGTCAGAGCTCCTATAATTCACCCCTCCACTTT. It specifies CASSHSQSSYNSPLHF.

The chain links TRBV5-1 to TRBJ1-1; 7 nucleotides match TRBD1. This CDR3 has 14 residues. Germline CDR1 reads SGHRS; CDR2 reads YFSETQ. Unmatched junction bases numbered 2, after V lost 3 bases and J lost 0 bases. CDR3 residues: CASSSGQVNTEAFF. Here the CDR3 DNA reads TGCGCCAGCAGCTCCGGACAGGTGAACACTGAAGCTTTCTTT.

This chain uses TRBV7-8 with TRBJ2-1; D unclear. V was trimmed by 0 bases and J by 9 bases, leaving 12 bases between them. CDR3 length: 14 residues. Germline values: CDR1 SGHVS, CDR2 FQNEAQ. The CDR3 spells CASSLARLFGEQFF. Written as DNA, the CDR3 is TGTGCCAGCAGCTTAGCGAGACTTTTCGGTGAGCAGTTCTTC. Full variable domain (remainder filled in from reference TRBV7-8 and TRBJ2-1): GAGVSQSPRYKVAKRGQDVALRCDPISGHVSLFWYQQALGQGPEFLTYFQNEAQLDKSGLPSDRFFAERPEGSVSTLKIQRTQQEDSAVYLCASSLARLFGEQFFGPGTRLTVL.

The chain recombines TRBV28 with TRBJ2-7; D uncertain. This CDR3 is 13 amino acids long. Trimming took 2 bases from V and 2 from J, leaving 7 bases between them. Germline CDR1 and CDR2: MDHEN and SYDVKM. The CDR3 loop is CASSLGLAYEQYF. Here the CDR3 DNA reads TGTGCCAGCAGTTTAGGGCTAGCCTACGAGCAGTACTTC.

The CDR3 nucleotides are TGCGCCAGCAGTCTTCAGGGATCTGGGGCCAACGTCCTGACTTTC. Translated: CASSLQGSGANVLTF. The chain is built from TRBV5-1 and TRBJ2-6, with D perhaps matching TRBD1 (5 bases). This CDR3 has 15 residues. Germline values: CDR1 SGHRS, CDR2 YFSETQ. V shed 5 bases and J shed 1 base, with 10 bases lying between them.

This chain joins TRBV30 and TRBJ2-7, with TRBD2 as a possible D gene (6 bases). Trimming removed 2 bases from V and 0 bases from J, with 8 bases in between. The germline CDR1 and CDR2 sequences are GTSNPN and SVGIG (reference sequence). The CDR3 runs 13 residues. The CDR3 coding sequence is TGTGCCTGGAGTCGGACTAACTCCTACGAGCAGTACTTC. Amino acids: CAWSRTNSYEQYF.

The V call is TRBV10-3, the J call TRBJ1-2, with 7 bases identical to TRBD1. CDR1 ENHRY and CDR2 SYGVKD come from the germline V gene. After removal of 4 bases from V and 3 bases from J, the junction contained 5 bases not matched to a gene. This CDR3 comprises 14 residues. In DNA form, the CDR3 reads TGTGCCATCAGTGCCGACAGGGACGACTATGGCTACACCTTC. Protein sequence: CAISADRDDYGYTF.

V gene TRBV18 combines with J gene TRBJ1-2; possible D gene TRBD1, 6 bases. The V gene lost 0 bases and the J gene lost 8 bases, with 16 bases spanning the gap. The CDR3 has 15 amino acids. Looked up from germline, CDR1 is KGHSH and CDR2 is LQKENI. The CDR3 nucleotides read TGTGCCAGCTCACCACCGATAGCGGGGGCGCGGGGCTACACCTTC. Protein product: CASSPPIAGARGYTF. The whole variable domain, remainder taken from reference TRBV18 and TRBJ1-2, is NAGVMQNPRHLVRRRGQEARLRCSPMKGHSHVYWYRQLPEEGLKFMVYLQKENIIDESGMPKERFSAEFPKEGPSILRIQQVVRGDSAAYFCASSPPIAGARGYTFGSGTRLTVV.

CDR3 in DNA: TGTGCCAGCAGCTCCGACAGGGCGGCCAAAAACATTCAGTACTTC. Translating gives CASSSDRAAKNIQYF. The rearrangement joins TRBV7-9 to TRBJ2-4, with 7 positions matching TRBD1. This CDR3 is built from 15 residues. The junction had 4 bases not matched to a gene; V was cut back by 4 bases and J by 1 base. Germline V CDR1 and CDR2: SEHNR, FQNEAQ (reference sequence). Filled out from reference TRBV7-9 and TRBJ2-4, the complete variable domain reads DTGVSQNPRHKITKRGQNVTFRCDPISEHNRLYWYRQTLGQGPEFLTYFQNEAQLEKSRLLSDRFSAERPKGSFSTLEIQRTEQGDSAMYLCASSSDRAAKNIQYFGAGTRLSVL.

CDR3 sequence reads: CASSLDRGADYGYTF. As DNA, the CDR3 is TGCGCCAGCAGCTTGGACCGGGGCGCCGACTATGGCTACACCTTC. The rearrangement links TRBV5-1 to TRBJ1-2, with D tentatively TRBD1 (5 bases). The CDR3 has 15 amino acids. Germline V gives CDR1 SGHRS, CDR2 YFSETQ. Trimming left V 0 bases short and J 3 bases short, with 12 bases between.

The chain is built from TRBV27 and TRBJ2-5; 10 bases are a match to TRBD2. Unmatched junction bases numbered 0, after V lost 6 bases and J lost 2 bases. Germline values: CDR1 MNHEY, CDR2 SMNVEV (reference sequence). The CDR3 extends over 13 amino acids. The DNA of the CDR3 is TGTGCCAGCAGAGCGGGAGGGCAAGAGACCCAGTACTTC. Translating gives CASRAGGQETQYF.

The chain links TRBV19 to TRBJ2-5; tentatively, D is TRBD1 or TRBD2 (5 bases each). The germline CDR1 and CDR2 sequences are LNHDA and SQIVND (reference sequence). Trimming cost V 5 bases and J 1 base, with 11 bases left between them. The CDR3 length is 14 residues. The CDR3 DNA reads as TGTGCCAGTAGTGCCAGGGACGGCCAAGAGACCCAGTACTTC. This gives the protein CASSARDGQETQYF. Together with reference TRBV19 and TRBJ2-5, the CDR3 gives the full variable domain: DGGITQSPKYLFRKEGQNVTLSCEQNLNHDAMYWYRQDPGQGLRLIYYSQIVNDFQKGDIAEGYSVSREKKESFPLTVTSAQKNPTAFYLCASSARDGQETQYFGPGTRLLVL.

The chain has TRBV28 and TRBJ1-2; D is ambiguous. Germline CDR1 and CDR2: MDHEN and SYDVKM. The length of the CDR3 is 11 residues. The germline V and J ends were trimmed by 4 bases and 5 bases, with 5 bases remaining between them. The CDR3 is CASSSGYGYTF. The DNA for the CDR3 is TGTGCCAGCAGTTCCGGATATGGCTACACCTTC.

The V call is TRBV14, the J call TRBJ2-1; 8 bases are shared with TRBD2. Germline V gene sequence: CDR1 SGHDN, CDR2 FVKESK. Trimming removed 1 base from V and 5 bases from J; junction bases left unmatched: 7. The CDR3 totals 16 residues. CDR3 sequence: CASSQGYSGTHNEQFF. The CDR3 DNA follows: TGTGCCAGCAGCCAAGGCTATAGCGGGACCCACAATGAGCAGTTCTTC.

The chain combines TRBV19 with TRBJ2-7, with D maybe TRBD1 (5 bases). V lost 3 bases and J 2 bases, leaving 11 bases between the germline ends. In germline, CDR1 is LNHDA, CDR2 SQIVND (reference sequence). This CDR3 has 14 amino acids. The CDR3 bases are TGTGCCAGTAGTATGAACAGGAATGCCTACGAGCAGTACTTC. It translates to CASSMNRNAYEQYF.

This rearrangement joins TRBV5-8 to TRBJ1-5; 8 nucleotides align to TRBD1. With V trimmed by 4 bases and J by 2 bases, 8 bases remained unmatched. The germline V gene has CDR1 SGHTS and CDR2 YDEGEE. The CDR3 has 16 amino acids. The CDR3 region is CASSPDREGGNQPQHF. DNA of the CDR3: TGTGCCAGCAGCCCGGACAGGGAAGGGGGCAATCAGCCCCAGCATTTT.